These 19 T cell receptor beta chains came from one sample sequenced in a study of T cells after yellow fever vaccination (dated by TCRdb to the late 2010s). Receptors were amplified or captured by 5' RACE. Sequencer: Illumina HiSeq 2500. The public reads were run again by TCRdb, first through fastp at Q25 and then through MiXCR, and only productive beta chains were kept. Entries that share a CDR3 protein sequence are merged under the most common genes and DNA. The sample records 620,000 or so distinct CDR3 sequences, 9% to 15% of which are singletons. About 15% of the sample is taken by the ten largest. Read against the paper, the sample's treatment or condition label means: live attenuated yellow fever vaccine strain. This material consisted of PBMCs, taken on the day of the yellow fever booster vaccination. Receptor source: a man younger than 40 who received the YFV17D yellow fever vaccine.

This chain links TRBV20-1 with TRBJ1-4; D uncertain. CDR1 and CDR2 from the germline V gene are DFQATT and SNEGSKA (reference sequence). The CDR3 length is 14 residues. Trimming pared 5 bases from V and 6 bases from J, leaving 16 bases between. The CDR3: CSAPQTGSDEKLFF. CDR3 nucleotide sequence: TGCAGTGCTCCACAGACTGGCTCTGATGAAAAACTGTTTTTT.

The chain joins TRBV5-1 to TRBJ2-2; D call uncertain. This CDR3 has 13 amino acids. CDR1 and CDR2 from the germline V gene are SGHRS and YFSETQ. Between the trimmed V and J ends, which lost 0 bases and 8 bases, there was a span of 8 bases. The CDR3 spells CASSLAAIGELFF. DNA for the CDR3: TGCGCCAGCAGCTTGGCCGCGATAGGGGAGCTGTTTTTT. Together with reference TRBV5-1 and TRBJ2-2, the CDR3 gives the full variable domain: KAGVTQTPRYLIKTRGQQVTLSCSPISGHRSVSWYQQTPGQGLQFLFEYFSETQRNKGNFPGRFSGRQFSNSRSEMNVSTLELGDSALYLCASSLAAIGELFFGEGSRLTVL.

This clonotype was counted many times. J is TRBJ2-1 and V is TRBV7-3; D is perhaps TRBD2 (6 bases). The CDR3 is 12 residues long. The V gene's germline CDR1 is SGHTA and CDR2 FQGTGA. V was clipped by 2 bases and J by 15 bases, with 14 bases between them. This CDR3 reads CASSLPGGMPFF. The CDR3 bases are TGTGCCAGCAGCTTACCTGGCGGGATGCCGTTCTTC. Full variable domain (rest looked up from reference TRBV7-3 and TRBJ2-1): GAGVSQTPSNKVTEKGKYVELRCDPISGHTALYWYRQSLGQGPEFLIYFQGTGAADDSGLPNDRFFAVRPEGSVSTLKIQRTERGDSAVYLCASSLPGGMPFFGPGTRLTVL.

The chain is built from TRBV7-8 and TRBJ2-7; possible D gene TRBD1, 6 bases. Germline V gene data show CDR1 as SGHVS and CDR2 as FQNEAQ. Trimming removed 3 bases at V and 2 bases at J, with 11 bases between. The CDR3 loop spans 14 amino acids. As DNA, the CDR3 is TGTGCCAGCAGCTTCGATACAGGGACCTACGAGCAGTACTTC. Encoded protein: CASSFDTGTYEQYF.

This clonotype was observed many times. The chain links TRBV7-9 to TRBJ1-2, with a possible D match to TRBD1 (6 bases). Germline-derived CDR1 and CDR2 are SEHNR and FQNEAQ (reference sequence). This CDR3 is 15 amino acids long. V was clipped by 4 bases and J by 8 bases, with 20 bases between them. For the CDR3, the DNA is TGTGCCAGCAGCTCCCGGGACACGCCAAGAAAGGGCTACACCTTC. This encodes CASSSRDTPRKGYTF.

This clonotype appeared a few times. This chain joins TRBV5-1 and TRBJ1-5; perhaps TRBD1 as D (5 bases). This CDR3 has 15 residues. In germline, CDR1 is SGHRS, CDR2 YFSETQ. V lost 6 bases, J lost 0 bases, and 13 bases lay in between. CDR3 DNA sequence: TGCGCCAGCAAGGAAGGGGTCCATAGCAATCAGCCCCAGCATTTT. Protein: CASKEGVHSNQPQHF.

This clonotype was counted only a few times. The rearrangement links TRBV4-2 to TRBJ1-1; no reliable D call. Trimming pared 0 bases from V and 6 bases from J, leaving 8 bases between. This CDR3 is 13 amino acids long. CDR1 and CDR2 (germline): LGHNA, YNFKEQ. This chain's CDR3 is CASSQDYGAEAFF. In DNA form, the CDR3 reads TGTGCCAGCAGCCAAGATTACGGAGCTGAAGCTTTCTTT.

This clonotype has ten or more counts. A much larger clone lies a single base off, so this may be a read error. The chain couples TRBV18 to TRBJ2-5, with no clear D. Germline values: CDR1 KGHSH, CDR2 LQKENI. The V end lost 0 bases, the J end lost 4 bases, and 6 bases lay between the germline ends. The CDR3 covers 13 residues. CDR3 bases: TGTGCCAGCTCACCACCGTGGGGAGAGACCCAGTACTTC. Residues: CASSPPWGETQYF.

The chain is built from TRBV10-3 and TRBJ2-7, with TRBD1 matching 7 bases. The CDR3 totals 14 residues. The V segment lost 6 bases and the J segment 4 bases; nucleotides outside the gene matches: 9. CDR1 is ENHRY, CDR2 SYGVKD, per germline. This chain's CDR3 is CAIRGTETTYEQYF. CDR3 DNA sequence: TGTGCCATCAGGGGGACAGAGACGACATACGAGCAGTACTTC.

The rearrangement uses TRBV4-3 and TRBJ2-3; D is uncertain. CDR3 length: 15 amino acids. V was trimmed by 1 base and J by 3 bases, leaving 11 bases between them. CDR1 LGHNA and CDR2 YSLEER come from the germline V gene. The CDR3 reads CASSQVEIRTDTQYF. CDR3 nucleotides: TGCGCCAGCAGCCAAGTCGAGATTCGGACAGATACGCAGTATTTT.

This clonotype was seen only a few times. The V gene is TRBV15, the J gene TRBJ2-3; a possible D gene is TRBD1 (5 bases). Trimming took 5 bases from V and 5 from J, leaving 20 bases between them. The CDR3 runs to 16 residues. The germline gives CDR1 LNHNV, CDR2 YYDKDF (reference sequence). This CDR3 is CATSLRLGHTRDTQYF. In nucleotides, the CDR3 is TGTGCCACCAGCCTGCGTTTGGGGCACACTCGAGATACGCAGTATTTT. Full variable domain (missing parts from reference TRBV15 and TRBJ2-3): DAMVIQNPRYQVTQFGKPVTLSCSQTLNHNVMYWYQQKSSQAPKLLFHYYDKDFNNEADTPDNFQSRRPNTSFCFLDIRSPGLGDTAMYLCATSLRLGHTRDTQYFGPGTRLTVL.

The V call is TRBV7-2, the J call TRBJ2-1; D is undetermined. Trimming removed 4 bases at V and 9 bases at J, with 13 bases between. Germline V CDR1 and CDR2: SGHTA, FQGNSA. This CDR3 has 13 residues. In DNA form, the CDR3 reads TGTGCCAGCAGCTCCCTAACAGTTCGTGAGCAGTTCTTC. The encoded protein is CASSSLTVREQFF.

The chain employs TRBV19 and TRBJ2-1; TRBD1 or TRBD2 may be the D gene (6 bases each). V lost 5 bases and J 9 bases, leaving 14 bases between the germline ends. Per germline, CDR1 LNHDA and CDR2 SQIVND (reference sequence). CDR3 length: 13 amino acids. CDR3 in DNA: TGTGCCAGTAGTTCAACCAGGGGAGGTGAGCAGTTCTTC. Amino acid sequence: CASSSTRGGEQFF.

V and J are TRBV5-1 and TRBJ1-2; TRBD1 matches at 11 bases. The CDR3 has 15 residues. The germline gives CDR1 SGHRS, CDR2 YFSETQ. The trim removed 4 bases at V and 8 bases at J, leaving 10 bases unmatched. The CDR3 loop reads CASSRLGQGAEGYTF. The CDR3 coding sequence is TGCGCCAGCAGCCGTCTCGGACAGGGGGCCGAAGGCTACACCTTC.

This clonotype was observed at least ten times. This chain uses TRBV20-1 with TRBJ2-1; 9 bases fit TRBD1. In germline, CDR1 is DFQATT, CDR2 SNEGSKA (reference sequence). There are 11 residues in the CDR3. Trimming cost V 6 bases and J 9 bases; bases outside gene matches: 3. DNA for the CDR3: TGCAGTGCCGGGACAGGGTTTGAGCAGTTCTTC. Amino acid sequence: CSAGTGFEQFF.

This clonotype was seen a few times. V is TRBV5-6 and J is TRBJ2-7; D not resolved. This CDR3 region has 12 residues. Germline-derived CDR1 and CDR2 are SGHDT and YYEEEE. Deletions cut 2 bases from V and 6 bases from J, with 9 bases between. The CDR3 here is CASSFDVGEQYF. As DNA, the CDR3 is TGTGCCAGCAGCTTCGATGTGGGCGAGCAGTACTTC.

This clonotype came up a few times. V and J are TRBV15 and TRBJ2-1; 7 bases map to TRBD1. The CDR3 spans 15 residues. The trim removed 0 bases at V and 10 bases at J, leaving 9 bases unmatched. CDR1 LNHNV and CDR2 YYDKDF come from the germline V gene (reference sequence). The CDR3, as DNA: TGTGCCACCAGCAGAGAGGGACAGATTCGCATCGAGCAGTTCTTC. Translating gives CATSREGQIRIEQFF. Based on the CDR3 plus reference TRBV15 and TRBJ2-1, the full variable domain is DAMVIQNPRYQVTQFGKPVTLSCSQTLNHNVMYWYQQKSSQAPKLLFHYYDKDFNNEADTPDNFQSRRPNTSFCFLDIRSPGLGDTAMYLCATSREGQIRIEQFFGPGTRLTVL.

This rearrangement joins TRBV10-3 to TRBJ2-3, with D maybe TRBD2 (6 bases). V was shortened by 0 bases and J by 0 bases, with 13 bases between the two germline ends. The CDR3 extends over 17 amino acids. Germline values: CDR1 ENHRY, CDR2 SYGVKD. CDR3 DNA sequence: TGTGCCATCAGTGAGTCCGTGCGGGATCATAGCACAGATACGCAGTATTTT. Protein: CAISESVRDHSTDTQYF.

This clonotype occurred many times. V usage is TRBV18 and J usage is TRBJ2-3, with D maybe TRBD2 (6 bases). The CDR3 covers 13 residues. V lost 3 bases, J lost 4 bases, and 8 bases lay in between. The germline V gene encodes CDR1 KGHSH and CDR2 LQKENI. This CDR3 is CASSPVAADTQYF. CDR3 DNA sequence: TGTGCCAGCTCACCCGTAGCGGCAGATACGCAGTATTTT.